This TCR beta chain stems from a study of blood T cell repertoires in COVID-19 (dated by TCRdb to between 2020 and 2021). Broadly, across the study: Collaborator samples came from the United States, Italy and Spain and covered acute and convalescent phases of COVID-19. The prospective study material was composed of cDNA or gDNA derived from T cells, B-cell-depleted T cells, or PBMCs. Subjects who had been exposed to COVID-19, were actively infected with it, or had recovered from it provided the deeply sampled blood TCRbeta repertoires that made up the dataset. The repertoires were made available in a free public database intended to serve as a resource for research on the immune response to SARS-CoV-2. Samples came from the ongoing ImmuneRACE study (first 160 participants) plus 1,254 subjects from 6 global collaborators. Sample metadata almost always included a de-identified subject ID, COVID-19 status, age in years and sex. Where available, HLA class I and class II types were taken from metadata supplied by the sample provider and were not determined by assay-based typing. Overall results and qualifications from the work: The quantity of clinical and demographic metadata differed by source and by participant and was supplied without curation.

TCRbeta CDR3 regions were amplified from genomic DNA using the immunoSEQ Assay, a bias-controlled multiplex PCR. In the original analysis: Nucleated cell counts per sample were estimated from amplification of reference gene primers within the assay. To quantify the absolute abundance of each unique TCRbeta CDR3 rearrangement, sequence reads were collapsed and filtered. Productive Simpson clonality was computed per sample as the square root of Simpson's diversity index over productive rearrangements. Held by TCRdb, this immuneACCESS table contains in-frame sequences only and omits some clones. Under half of the omission traces to an unresolved V gene where checked; the cause of the rest is unknown. Clone size and the V and J calls come from that table; the DNA yielded D and trimming. Within this sample are 84,000 or so clones, with 81% of them counted one time only. The ten largest clonotypes hold 13% of the sample.

The junction shows trimming of 5 bases on V and 3 bases on J, and the gene matches do not reach 6 bases of it. The CDR3 runs 15 amino acids, cysteine and phenylalanine included. The only DNA kept is the CDR3, 45 bases in frame from the first base. In regard to this clone: Its recognized antigen is unknown. Base qualities are not provided; no much larger clone lies one nucleotide away.

Collaborating institutions collected whole blood in K2EDTA tubes following their own protocols. For TCRbeta analysis, collaborators shipped samples as frozen whole blood, isolated PBMCs, or DNA extracted from either of those sample types. Material: peripheral blood. The chain links TRBV6-7 with TRBJ2-3; a stretch of 9 junction bases matches TRBD1. TRBV6-7 is an ORF, with its function uncertain. The clonotype comes from a human donor in a cohort sampled during active COVID-19. The DNA sequence follows: TGTGCCAGCAGTCAAACCGGACAGGGGACAGATACGCAGTATTTT. The translation is CASSQTGQGTDTQYF.